The 21 T cell receptor beta chains below all came from one sample that was sequenced in a study of T cells after yellow fever vaccination. In TCRdb, the 5' RACE reads were re-called with MiXCR into one record per CDR3 protein. The sample consists of 200,000 to 300,000 distinct CDR3 sequences, 6% to 8% of them appearing once. Sequences were derived from CD4+ T cells sorted from PBMCs, sampled on the day of the yellow fever booster vaccination. The receptor source for this set is a man in his thirties or forties who received the YFV17D yellow fever vaccine.

This clonotype was detected only a few times. V and J are TRBV6-1 and TRBJ2-6; unclear D gene. Germline CDR1 is MNHNS and CDR2 is SASEGT. CDR3 length: 16 amino acids. Trimming removed 3 bases from V and 0 bases from J, with 9 bases in between. The CDR3 sequence is CASSETWGSGANVLTF. CDR3 bases: TGTGCCAGCAGTGAGACGTGGGGCTCTGGGGCCAACGTCCTGACTTTC.

This clonotype has at least ten counts. The chain combines TRBV12-3 or TRBV12-4 with TRBJ2-5; no definite D call. V lost 0 bases, J lost 1 base, and 12 bases lay in between. The CDR3 runs 16 residues. CDR3 residues: CASSLAPRSSQETQYF. The CDR3 nucleotides read TGTGCCAGCAGTTTAGCCCCTCGGAGTTCCCAAGAGACCCAGTACTTC.

This clonotype was seen at least ten times. The gene calls are TRBV7-8 and TRBJ2-2; D is perhaps TRBD1 or TRBD2 (5 bases each). The V gene lost 4 bases and the J gene lost 13 bases, with 13 bases spanning the gap. The CDR3 loop spans 12 amino acids. Germline lookup yields CDR1 SGHVS and CDR2 FQNEAQ. The CDR3 region is CASSSDWGRLFF. In DNA, the CDR3 is TGTGCCAGCAGCTCCGATTGGGGGAGGCTGTTTTTT.

This clonotype was observed many times. The chain uses TRBV6-5 and TRBJ2-3, with D unresolved. This CDR3 comprises 14 residues. Germline CDR1 reads MNHEY; CDR2 reads SVGAGI. V lost 6 bases and J 3 bases, leaving 13 bases between the germline ends. CDR3 region: CASSGSFGTDTQYF. Here the CDR3 DNA reads TGTGCCAGCAGCGGATCTTTTGGGACAGATACGCAGTATTTT.

This chain joins TRBV18 and TRBJ2-2, with a tentative D call TRBD2 (5 bases). Germline V gene data show CDR1 as KGHSH and CDR2 as LQKENI. Trimming shortened V by 6 bases and J by 3 bases, and 11 bases separated the two germline ends. CDR3 length equals 14 residues. The CDR3 sequence is CASSTTRDTGELFF. Here the CDR3 DNA reads TGTGCCAGCTCGACGACGAGGGACACCGGGGAGCTGTTTTTT.

The CDR3 DNA reads TGCAGCGTTGAAGGCGTAGCGGGAGAGAAGGGAGATACGCAGTATTTT. Its protein product is CSVEGVAGEKGDTQYF. The chain has TRBV29-1 and TRBJ2-3; 9 nucleotides align to TRBD2. The germline gives CDR1 SQVTM, CDR2 ANQGSEA. CDR3 size: 16 residues. Trimming cost V 1 base and J 5 bases; bases outside gene matches: 10.

This rearrangement joins TRBV29-1 to TRBJ1-2, with 8 bases aligning to TRBD1. The CDR3 sequence is 17 residues long. The germline CDR1 and CDR2 sequences are SQVTM and ANQGSEA. Trimming at V came to 7 bases and at J to 5 bases, leaving 21 bases not matched to a gene. CDR3 in amino acids: CSAGGGRRQGSGYGYTF. The CDR3 bases are TGCAGCGCCGGAGGGGGGAGGCGACAGGGGTCCGGGTATGGCTACACCTTC.

This clonotype was detected only a few times. The rearrangement uses TRBV5-1 and TRBJ1-1; D perhaps matches TRBD1 (5 bases). The CDR3 is 13 amino acids. Trimming removed 3 bases at V and 8 bases at J, with 14 bases between. The germline CDR1 and CDR2 sequences are SGHRS and YFSETQ. This chain's CDR3 is CASSYNRQLEAFF. For the CDR3, the DNA is TGCGCCAGCAGCTACAATAGACAGCTCGAAGCTTTCTTT. Based on the CDR3 plus reference TRBV5-1 and TRBJ1-1, the full variable domain is KAGVTQTPRYLIKTRGQQVTLSCSPISGHRSVSWYQQTPGQGLQFLFEYFSETQRNKGNFPGRFSGRQFSNSRSEMNVSTLELGDSALYLCASSYNRQLEAFFGQGTRLTVV.

This chain joins TRBV9 and TRBJ2-7; maybe TRBD1 (6 bases). V dropped 3 bases and J dropped 6 bases, with 16 bases sitting between them. CDR1 SGDLS and CDR2 YYNGEE come from the germline V gene. The CDR3 totals 14 residues. CDR3 loop: CASSGGHGVGEQYF. CDR3 bases: TGTGCCAGCAGCGGGGGGCATGGGGTCGGCGAGCAGTACTTC.

This clonotype was observed a handful of times. The V gene is TRBV5-4, the J gene TRBJ2-7; 8 nucleotides align to TRBD1. The J segment lost 6 bases and the V segment lost 3 bases, leaving 11 bases of the junction unmatched. Germline values: CDR1 SGHNT, CDR2 YYREEE (reference sequence). The CDR3 has 15 amino acids. The CDR3 sequence: CASSWRTGFPSEQYF. For the CDR3, the DNA is TGTGCCAGCAGCTGGAGGACAGGGTTCCCCTCCGAGCAGTACTTC.

This clonotype has ten or more counts. Here the CDR3 reads CSARVKGAFEQYF. The CDR3 bases are TGCAGTGCTAGAGTAAAGGGGGCGTTCGAGCAGTACTTC. The chain is built from TRBV20-1 and TRBJ2-7; 7 bases align to TRBD1. This CDR3 spans 13 amino acids. Germline CDR1 DFQATT, CDR2 SNEGSKA (reference sequence). After removal of 1 base from V and 6 bases from J, the junction contained 6 bases not matched to a gene.

This clonotype was counted many times. The chain links TRBV4-1 to TRBJ2-7; D uncertain. CDR1 and CDR2 (germline): MGHRA, YSYEKL. This CDR3 contains 15 residues. The germline V and J ends were trimmed by 3 bases and 4 bases, with 16 bases remaining between them. The CDR3 reads CASSQEPQITYEQYF. The CDR3 nucleotides are TGCGCCAGCAGCCAGGAGCCCCAAATAACTTACGAGCAGTACTTC.

The sample holds a few counts of this clonotype. The chain couples TRBV12-3 or TRBV12-4 to TRBJ1-2; D is undetermined. V was clipped by 5 bases and J by 0 bases, with 10 bases between them. The CDR3 is made up of 14 amino acids. CDR3 amino acids: CASSPPLANYGYTF. CDR3 coding DNA: TGTGCCAGCAGTCCACCCCTAGCTAACTATGGCTACACCTTC.

This clonotype turned up a few times. The CDR3 here is CASRKTSGGYEQYF. The CDR3 DNA reads TGTGCCAGCAGGAAGACTAGCGGAGGCTACGAGCAGTACTTC. The chain carries TRBV6-1 and TRBJ2-7, with 9 bases aligning to TRBD2. Unmatched junction bases numbered 6, after V lost 6 bases and J lost 3 bases. CDR3 length equals 14 residues. CDR1 and CDR2 from the germline V gene are MNHNS and SASEGT.

This clonotype was picked up many times. The V and J genes are TRBV5-1 and TRBJ2-5; D remains ambiguous. Germline values: CDR1 SGHRS, CDR2 YFSETQ. The CDR3 runs 12 residues. The V end lost 4 bases, the J end lost 5 bases, and 9 bases lay between the germline ends. CDR3 coding DNA: TGCGCCAGCAGCAGGGTAAAGGAGACCCAGTACTTC. Its protein product is CASSRVKETQYF.

This clonotype was observed at least ten times. The chain joins TRBV5-4 to TRBJ2-2; D not certain. CDR1 and CDR2 from the germline V gene are SGHNT and YYREEE (reference sequence). V lost 4 bases, J lost 6 bases, and 13 bases lay in between. CDR3 length equals 14 residues. The CDR3 loop is CASSRTDGPGELFF. In DNA form, the CDR3 reads TGTGCCAGCAGCCGCACCGACGGGCCCGGGGAGCTGTTTTTT.

This clonotype was detected only a few times. V gene TRBV18 combines with J gene TRBJ2-3; 7 nucleotides align to TRBD1. Germline-derived CDR1 and CDR2 are KGHSH and LQKENI. CDR3 length: 15 residues. Trimming took 2 bases from V and 4 from J; bases not matched to a gene: 6. CDR3 sequence reads: CASSPGFDRADTQYF. CDR3 bases: TGTGCCAGCTCACCAGGCTTTGACAGGGCAGATACGCAGTATTTT.

A few counts support this clonotype. V gene TRBV5-1 combines with J gene TRBJ2-3; D gene uncertain. The V gene's germline CDR1 is SGHRS and CDR2 YFSETQ. Deletions cut 1 base from V and 0 bases from J, with 12 bases between. The CDR3 is 16 residues long. The DNA of the CDR3 is TGCGCCAGCAGCTTGCCTCTTCTAGGAAGCACAGATACGCAGTATTTT. Translation: CASSLPLLGSTDTQYF.

Many counts were recorded for this clonotype. The chain carries TRBV4-3 and TRBJ1-1; weak D call: TRBD1 (6 bases). Germline lookup yields CDR1 LGHNA and CDR2 YSLEER. The germline V and J ends were trimmed by 4 bases and 6 bases, with 18 bases remaining between them. This CDR3 spans 15 amino acids. CDR3 residues: CASSRTTGNVAEAFF. The CDR3 DNA reads as TGCGCCAGCAGCCGCACGACAGGTAACGTCGCTGAAGCTTTCTTT.

V and J are TRBV19 and TRBJ2-1, with a weak D call TRBD1 (5 bases). Trimming stripped 7 bases from V and 4 bases from J, with 17 bases between. Per germline, CDR1 LNHDA and CDR2 SQIVND (reference sequence). This CDR3 is 15 amino acids long. The CDR3 reads CASNLRDRGYNEQFF. The DNA of the CDR3 is TGTGCCAGTAACCTTCGAGACAGAGGATACAATGAGCAGTTCTTC. The whole variable domain, filled in from reference TRBV19 and TRBJ2-1, reads DGGITQSPKYLFRKEGQNVTLSCEQNLNHDAMYWYRQDPGQGLRLIYYSQIVNDFQKGDIAEGYSVSREKKESFPLTVTSAQKNPTAFYLCASNLRDRGYNEQFFGPGTRLTVL.

This clonotype was recorded at least ten times. V gene TRBV20-1 combines with J gene TRBJ1-4, with D possibly matching TRBD1 (6 bases). CDR1 and CDR2 (germline): DFQATT, SNEGSKA (reference sequence). The CDR3 totals 13 residues. Trimming took off 5 bases at V and 1 base at J, with 8 bases between the two ends. CDR3 in amino acids: CSAEQGTNEKLFF. As DNA, the CDR3 is TGCAGTGCTGAACAGGGAACTAATGAAAAACTGTTTTTT.